This TCR beta chain emerged from a study of shared clonotypes between healthy human individuals (dated by TCRdb to the early 2020s). The study in broad terms: A few men and a couple of women, aged 18 to 49 years, made up the cohort. Leukapheresis yielded between about 0.85 and 10 billion PBMCs per donor. To estimate repertoire size and how much clonotypes are shared between individuals, the study performed deep sequencing of blood TCR repertoires from a few healthy adults. For each donor, CD4 naive and CD4 memory were each run on three plates, CD8 naive on two plates, and CD8 memory on one plate. To increase sequencing depth and limit assay-specific biases, TCR repertoire library preparation and sequencing were carried out by different laboratories using diverse techniques.

As to this clone: The antigen it binds to is not known. One end of the junction varies from germline; a read error may be responsible.

Healthy HIV-negative adults with no recently reported acute infections or vaccinations were included as donors. Every donor was a Caucasian adult residing in Nashville, Tennessee, USA. CD4+ T cells were enriched through magnetic negative selection, after which naive cells were positively selected on CD45RA and the remaining negative fraction served as the memory subset. Blood was collected by leukapheresis, and PBMCs were isolated by Ficoll-Histopaque density gradient centrifugation and then cryopreserved in liquid nitrogen vapor phase. Purity and quantity of every magnetically sorted T cell population were checked by analytical flow cytometry. Each sorted fraction had its genomic DNA isolated and then quantified by UV absorbance on a Nanodrop 2000c. Using the deep immunoSEQ assay, multiplex PCR amplified TCR CDR3 regions from genomic DNA. Genomic DNA extracted from each cell subset was distributed evenly over all wells of several immunoSEQ 96-well plates, and each plate served as one replicate. For sorted subsets, each replicate PCR was loaded with 200 ng genomic DNA, equivalent to about 33,000 T cell genomes. The purified libraries were quantified using a Qubit 3.0 fluorometer, sized with a Bioanalyzer 2100, and then quantified again using the KAPA Library Quantification kit. Every immunoSEQ 96-well plate was sequenced on a separate single-read 150-cycle Illumina NextSeq 550 flow cell. As for the authors' bioinformatics: The immunoSEQ output contained only junctional sequences without quality scores, so filtering could not match that applied to full-length reads. Sequences were annotated with PyIR, a Python wrapper for IgBLAST v1.9, and V/J genes and CDR3 were assigned using IMGT germline references. Any read was removed if the V/J assignment was weak (E-value above 1e-6), the CDR3 was missing, or the read contained stop codons, out-of-frame junctions, or ambiguous translated residues. V3J clonotypes were defined by identical inferred V gene, J gene, and CDR3 amino acid sequence. Percentage overlap between repertoires was calculated by dividing the number of shared unique clonotypes by the size of the smaller repertoire. Richness of each repertoire was evaluated using RTK rarefaction, the Chao1 estimator, and Recon v2.1 estimates of unobserved clonotypes. OLGA was used to compute generation probabilities for all TCRbeta clonotypes that the gDNA method yielded from a handful of donors. TCRdb retrieved this table from immuneACCESS and kept in-frame rearrangements only. Not all clones are present; in checked studies, unresolved V genes account for under half, and no reason is known for the remainder. The V and J calls and clone size were taken over from that table, and D and trimming were inferred from the DNA. The sample data list millions of clones, and around 94% of these were observed just once. Roughly 0.15% of the sample rests with the top ten.

General study outcomes and caveats: Higher generation probabilities were observed for clonotypes shared by all four sorted-subset donors than for non-shared clonotypes. Rarefaction of sorted-subset datasets indicated incomplete sequencing despite the large sequencing depth. Naive subsets generally had larger estimated clonotype richness than memory subsets did. Approximately 5% of naive CD4, 3.5% of naive CD8, around 2.3% of memory CD4, and around 0.42% of memory CD8 clonotypes were shared across several donors. Because the study included a small number of donors, the genetic and exposure-history diversity represented was limited. Sampling was restricted to blood, and TCR repertoires in tissue are likely to differ from TCR repertoires in blood. Based on pairwise subsampling, the degree of clonotype sharing among donors was expected to be affected by sequencing depth.

The sample taken for sequencing was naive CD4+ T cells sorted from blood. The sample's cell subset or site label is to be understood as: CD45RA+ positively selected. This clonotype was sampled from a man between 18 and 35 years old in good health.

CDR3 protein: CASSSLQTGRLF. Read as DNA, the sequence is TGTGCCAGCAGCTCCCTCCAAACAGGGAGGCTCTTC. Recombination linked TRBV7-9 to TRBJ2-1; the D segment might be TRBD1 or TRBD2, since each matches 6 bases. Taken from cysteine to phenylalanine, the CDR3 has 12 residues. Only the CDR3 region is kept as DNA, spanning 36 bases read in frame from base 1. CDR1 SEHNR and CDR2 FQNEAQ were looked up in the germline V gene (reference sequence).